This T cell receptor (beta chain) was obtained from a study of blood T cell repertoires in COVID-19. Study context: The study drew acute and convalescent COVID-19 samples from the United States, Italy and Spain. T cells, B-cell-depleted T cells, or PBMCs supplied cDNA or gDNA.

Original processing methods: Amplifying reference gene primers gave estimates of nucleated cell counts. The protocol was immunoSEQ multiplex PCR, while the TCRdb copy is restricted to in-frame clones and leaves out a portion. Clone size and the V and J calls come from that table; the DNA yielded D and trimming. The table has around 170,000 clones, around nine tenths seen once. The sequenced material came from peripheral blood. The receptor was isolated from a man aged 45-65 years with acute or convalescent COVID-19.

The CDR3 coding sequence is TGTGCCAGTAGTCAGGGGGAGGATTCACCCCTCCACTTT. Protein product: CASSQGEDSPLHF. This chain links TRBV19 with TRBJ1-6, with 7 bases fitting TRBD1. The CDR3 has 13 residues. V trimming: 5 bases; J trimming: 8 bases; junction bases outside the gene matches: 3. The germline V gene has CDR1 LNHDA and CDR2 SQIVND (reference sequence).